This TCR beta chain was observed in a study of T cells in Graves' hyperthyroidism and ophthalmopathy. General study results and limits: In blood, most of the thyroid clonotypes expanded above 0.001 were also present. A model of 13 V-J features distinguished ophthalmopathy from stable hyperthyroidism.

Per the germline V gene, CDR1 is GTSNPN and CDR2 is SVGIG (reference sequence). This CDR3 spans 13 amino acids. V gave up 5 bases and J gave up 3 bases, with 13 bases separating them. Many counts were recorded for this clonotype. Antigen: not known. The CDR3 regions of TCR beta were amplified from RNA transcripts. A set of HTBI primers served as the primers for a first-round RT-PCR of the TCR CDR3. A single record per CDR3 protein comes from TCRdb applying MiXCR to the multiplex PCR reads. The table has 40,000 to 60,000 distinct CDR3 sequences, approximately 58% seen once. Graves' hyperthyroidism is called stable when ophthalmopathy does not progress within 18 months. Clinical symptoms, serum thyroxine, TRAb, thyroid ultrasound and orbital computed tomography established diagnosis.

This sequence originates from a man aged 18 to 30 with Graves' hyperthyroidism. V and J are TRBV30 and TRBJ1-1, with D uncertain. Sequencing input: peripheral blood or thyroid tissue (not recorded which). This CDR3 reads CAWGLQRHTEAFF. The DNA for the CDR3 is TGTGCCTGGGGCCTGCAACGGCACACTGAAGCTTTCTTT.